This T cell receptor (beta chain) was recovered during a study of blood T cell repertoires in COVID-19. V was shortened by 6 bases and J by 0 bases, with 15 bases between the two germline ends. Germline lookup yields CDR1 MNHEY and CDR2 SVGEGT. The CDR3 is 16 residues long. Clones were sequenced by immunoSEQ multiplex PCR, and TCRdb holds only the in-frame ones, with some missing. In the table there are tens of thousands of clones, about 70% of which are singletons. Sequencing was carried out using peripheral blood. This clonotype originated in a woman of 80 years or more with active or convalescent COVID-19. The rearrangement joins TRBV6-2 or TRBV6-3 to TRBJ2-1, with D perhaps TRBD2 (6 bases). The CDR3 region is CASSPRGASSYNEQFF. CDR3 coding DNA: TGTGCCAGCAGCCCTCGCGGGGCCAGCTCCTACAATGAGCAGTTCTTC.